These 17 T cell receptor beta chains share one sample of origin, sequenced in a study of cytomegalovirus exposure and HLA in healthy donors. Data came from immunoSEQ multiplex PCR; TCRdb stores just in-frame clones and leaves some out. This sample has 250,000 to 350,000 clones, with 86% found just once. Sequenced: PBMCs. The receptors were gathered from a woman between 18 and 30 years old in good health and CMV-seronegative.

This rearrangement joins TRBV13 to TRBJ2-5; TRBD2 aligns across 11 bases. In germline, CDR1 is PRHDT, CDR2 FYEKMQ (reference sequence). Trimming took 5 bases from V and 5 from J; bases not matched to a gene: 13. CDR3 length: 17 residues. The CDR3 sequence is CASSPPLTSGRAETQYF. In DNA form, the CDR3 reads TGTGCCAGCAGCCCACCCCTCACTAGCGGGAGAGCGGAGACCCAGTACTTC.

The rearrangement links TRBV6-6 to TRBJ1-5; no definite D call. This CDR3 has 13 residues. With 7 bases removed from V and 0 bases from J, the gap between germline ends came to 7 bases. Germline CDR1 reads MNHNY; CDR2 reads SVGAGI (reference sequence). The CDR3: CASTSLSNQPQHF. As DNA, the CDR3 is TGTGCCAGCACCTCCCTTAGCAATCAGCCCCAGCATTTT.

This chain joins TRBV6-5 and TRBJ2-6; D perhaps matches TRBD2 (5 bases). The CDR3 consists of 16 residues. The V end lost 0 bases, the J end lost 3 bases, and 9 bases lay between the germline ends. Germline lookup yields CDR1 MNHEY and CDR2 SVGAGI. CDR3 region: CASSYSRGSGANVLTF. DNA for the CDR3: TGTGCCAGCAGTTACTCGAGAGGGAGTGGGGCCAACGTCCTGACTTTC.

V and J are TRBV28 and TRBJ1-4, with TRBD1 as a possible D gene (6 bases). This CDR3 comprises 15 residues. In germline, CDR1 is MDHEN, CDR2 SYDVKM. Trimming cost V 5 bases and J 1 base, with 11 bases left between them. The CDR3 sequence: CASSIPQGTNEKLFF. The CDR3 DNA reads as TGTGCCAGCAGTATCCCACAGGGAACTAATGAAAAACTGTTTTTT.

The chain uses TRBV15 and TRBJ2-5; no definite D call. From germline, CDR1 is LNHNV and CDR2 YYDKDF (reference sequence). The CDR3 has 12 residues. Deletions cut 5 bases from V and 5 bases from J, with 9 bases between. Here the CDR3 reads CATSHLSETQYF. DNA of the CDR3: TGTGCCACCAGCCACTTATCGGAGACCCAGTACTTC.

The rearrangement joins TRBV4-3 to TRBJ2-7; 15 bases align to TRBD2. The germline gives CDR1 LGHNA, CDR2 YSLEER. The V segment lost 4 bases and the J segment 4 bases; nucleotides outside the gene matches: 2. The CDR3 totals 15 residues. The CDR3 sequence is CASSPGLAGGYEQYF. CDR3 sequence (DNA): TGCGCCAGCAGCCCGGGACTAGCGGGAGGTTACGAGCAGTACTTC.

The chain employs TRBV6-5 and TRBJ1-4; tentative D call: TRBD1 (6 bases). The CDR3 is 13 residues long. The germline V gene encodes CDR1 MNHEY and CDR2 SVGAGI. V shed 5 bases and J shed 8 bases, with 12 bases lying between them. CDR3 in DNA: TGTGCCAGCAGTCAGGGGTGGAGAGAAAAACTGTTTTTT. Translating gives CASSQGWREKLFF.

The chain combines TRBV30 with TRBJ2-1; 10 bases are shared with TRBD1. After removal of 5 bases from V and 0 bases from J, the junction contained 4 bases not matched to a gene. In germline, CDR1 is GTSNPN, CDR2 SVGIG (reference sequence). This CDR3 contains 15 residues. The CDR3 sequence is CAWGQGGSSYNEQFF. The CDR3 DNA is TGTGCCTGGGGACAGGGGGGGAGCTCCTACAATGAGCAGTTCTTC. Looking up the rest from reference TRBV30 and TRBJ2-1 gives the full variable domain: SQTIHQWPATLVQPVGSPLSLECTVEGTSNPNLYWYRQAAGRGLQLLFYSVGIGQISSEVPQNLSASRPQDRQFILSSKKLLLSDSGFYLCAWGQGGSSYNEQFFGPGTRLTVL.

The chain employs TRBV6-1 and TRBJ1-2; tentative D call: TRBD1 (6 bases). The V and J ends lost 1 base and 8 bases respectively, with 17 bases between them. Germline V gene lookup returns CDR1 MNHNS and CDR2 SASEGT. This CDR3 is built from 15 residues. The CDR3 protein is CASSEGTVWSHGYTF. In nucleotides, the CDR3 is TGTGCCAGCAGTGAAGGGACAGTGTGGAGTCACGGCTACACCTTC.

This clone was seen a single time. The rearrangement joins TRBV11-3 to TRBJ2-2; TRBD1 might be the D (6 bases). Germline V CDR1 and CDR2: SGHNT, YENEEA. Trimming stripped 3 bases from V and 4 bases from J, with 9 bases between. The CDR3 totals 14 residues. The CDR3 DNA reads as TGTGCCAGCAGCTTGGACAGAAGCACCGGGGAGCTGTTTTTT. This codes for CASSLDRSTGELFF.

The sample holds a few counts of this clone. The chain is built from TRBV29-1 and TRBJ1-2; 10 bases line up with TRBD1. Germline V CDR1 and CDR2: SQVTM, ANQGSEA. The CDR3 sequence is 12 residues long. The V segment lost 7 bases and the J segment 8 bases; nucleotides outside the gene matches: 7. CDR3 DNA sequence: TGCAGCGGCCGGGACAGGGGTTACGGCTACACCTTC. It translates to CSGRDRGYGYTF.

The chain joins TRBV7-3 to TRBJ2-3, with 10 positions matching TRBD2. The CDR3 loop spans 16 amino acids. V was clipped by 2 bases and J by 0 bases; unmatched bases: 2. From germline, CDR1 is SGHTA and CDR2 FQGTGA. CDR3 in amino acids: CASSLLAGGSTDTQYF. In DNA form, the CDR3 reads TGTGCCAGCAGCTTATTAGCGGGAGGTAGCACAGATACGCAGTATTTT. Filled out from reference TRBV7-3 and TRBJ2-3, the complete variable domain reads GAGVSQTPSNKVTEKGKYVELRCDPISGHTALYWYRQSLGQGPEFLIYFQGTGAADDSGLPNDRFFAVRPEGSVSTLKIQRTERGDSAVYLCASSLLAGGSTDTQYFGPGTRLTVL.

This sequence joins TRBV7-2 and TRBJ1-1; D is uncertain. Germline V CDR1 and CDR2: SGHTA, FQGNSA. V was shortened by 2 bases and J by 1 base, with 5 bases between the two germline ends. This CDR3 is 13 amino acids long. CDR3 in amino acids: CASSLLWNTEAFF. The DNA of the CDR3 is TGTGCCAGCAGCTTATTATGGAACACTGAAGCTTTCTTT. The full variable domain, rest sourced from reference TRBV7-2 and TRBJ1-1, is GAGVSQSPSNKVTEKGKDVELRCDPISGHTALYWYRQSLGQGLEFLIYFQGNSAPDKSGLPSDRFSAERTGGSVSTLTIQRTQQEDSAVYLCASSLLWNTEAFFGQGTRLTVV.

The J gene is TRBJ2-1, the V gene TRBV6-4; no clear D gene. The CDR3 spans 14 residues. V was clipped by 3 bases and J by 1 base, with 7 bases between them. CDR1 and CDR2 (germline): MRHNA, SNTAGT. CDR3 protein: CASSEELSYNEQFF. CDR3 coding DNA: TGTGCCAGCAGTGAGGAGCTTTCCTACAATGAGCAGTTCTTC.

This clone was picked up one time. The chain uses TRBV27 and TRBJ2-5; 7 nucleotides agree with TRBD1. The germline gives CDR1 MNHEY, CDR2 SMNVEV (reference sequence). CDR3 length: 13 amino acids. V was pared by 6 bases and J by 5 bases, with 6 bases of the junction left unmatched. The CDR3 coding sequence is TGTGCCAGCAGCGACAGGGTAGACGAGACCCAGTACTTC. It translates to CASSDRVDETQYF.

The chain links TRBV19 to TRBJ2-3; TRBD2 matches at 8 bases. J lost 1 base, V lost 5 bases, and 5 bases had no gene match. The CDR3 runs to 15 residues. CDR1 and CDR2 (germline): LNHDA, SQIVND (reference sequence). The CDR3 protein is CASSRGGQGTDTQYF. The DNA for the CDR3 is TGTGCCAGTAGTCGCGGGGGGCAGGGCACAGATACGCAGTATTTT.

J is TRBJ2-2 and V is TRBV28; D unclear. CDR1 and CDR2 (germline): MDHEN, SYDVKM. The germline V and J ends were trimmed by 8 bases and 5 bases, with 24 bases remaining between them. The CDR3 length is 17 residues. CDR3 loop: CASGVPPGSRLTGELFF. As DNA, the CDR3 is TGTGCCAGCGGAGTGCCCCCCGGGTCAAGACTTACCGGGGAGCTGTTTTTT.